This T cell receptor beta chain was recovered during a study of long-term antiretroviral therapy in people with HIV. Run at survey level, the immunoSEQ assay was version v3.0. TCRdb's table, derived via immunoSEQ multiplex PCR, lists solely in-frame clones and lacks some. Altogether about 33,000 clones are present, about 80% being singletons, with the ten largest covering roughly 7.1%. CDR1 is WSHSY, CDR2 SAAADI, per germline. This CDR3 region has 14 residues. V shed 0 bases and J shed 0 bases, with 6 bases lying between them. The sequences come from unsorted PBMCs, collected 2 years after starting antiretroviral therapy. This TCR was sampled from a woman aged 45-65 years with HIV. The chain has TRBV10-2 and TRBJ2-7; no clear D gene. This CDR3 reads CASSESVSSYEQYV. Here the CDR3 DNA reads TGCGCCAGCAGTGAGTCGGTGAGCTCCTACGAGCAGTACGTC.